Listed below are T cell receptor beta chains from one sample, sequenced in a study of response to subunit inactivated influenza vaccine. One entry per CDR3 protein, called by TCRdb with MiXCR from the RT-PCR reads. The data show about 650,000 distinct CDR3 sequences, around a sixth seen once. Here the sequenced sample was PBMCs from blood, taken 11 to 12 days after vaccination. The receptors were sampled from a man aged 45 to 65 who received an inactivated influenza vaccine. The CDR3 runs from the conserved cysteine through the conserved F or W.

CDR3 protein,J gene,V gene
CASSPPVGADTQYF,TRBJ2-3,TRBV18
CASSERGQGTGELFF,TRBJ2-2,TRBV6-1
CASRETSGTSTDTQYF,TRBJ2-3,TRBV5-1
CASSHPEGYEQYF,TRBJ2-7,TRBV4-3
CASSGAGTYEQYF,TRBJ2-7,TRBV5-1
CASSLGASGLTDTQYF,TRBJ2-3,TRBV7-3
CASSFGPFGGGDSEQFF,TRBJ2-1,TRBV12-3/TRBV12-4
CASRTLAGETQYF,TRBJ2-5,TRBV6-2/TRBV6-3
CASSPRALIYGYTF,TRBJ1-2,TRBV9
CSAGTSGSSVYEQYF,TRBJ2-7,TRBV20-1
CASSPRYLQLTNEKLFF,TRBJ1-4,TRBV4-3
CASSGRGTGPSGANVLTF,TRBJ2-6,TRBV7-8
CASSLALAGHADANF,TRBJ2-7,TRBV7-2
CASSLTSGGYTDTQYF,TRBJ2-3,TRBV7-9
CASSKMTGSGETQYF,TRBJ2-5,TRBV5-4
CASSVGPLDRGNTEAFF,TRBJ1-1,TRBV9
CSVALRLAAYNEQFF,TRBJ2-1,TRBV29-1
CASSPRTGSRTEAFF,TRBJ1-1,TRBV3-1
CASSLRGDSGNTIYF,TRBJ1-3,TRBV12-3/TRBV12-4
CASSTHSNYGYTF,TRBJ1-2,TRBV6-1
CASSQDFPSGGPSFF,TRBJ2-1,TRBV4-3
CASTDREAYEQYF,TRBJ2-7,TRBV6-2/TRBV6-3
CASSGVYSNQPQHF,TRBJ1-5,TRBV2
CASSRSGGVTGELFF,TRBJ2-2,TRBV11-2
CASSDGQRETQYF,TRBJ2-5,TRBV5-5